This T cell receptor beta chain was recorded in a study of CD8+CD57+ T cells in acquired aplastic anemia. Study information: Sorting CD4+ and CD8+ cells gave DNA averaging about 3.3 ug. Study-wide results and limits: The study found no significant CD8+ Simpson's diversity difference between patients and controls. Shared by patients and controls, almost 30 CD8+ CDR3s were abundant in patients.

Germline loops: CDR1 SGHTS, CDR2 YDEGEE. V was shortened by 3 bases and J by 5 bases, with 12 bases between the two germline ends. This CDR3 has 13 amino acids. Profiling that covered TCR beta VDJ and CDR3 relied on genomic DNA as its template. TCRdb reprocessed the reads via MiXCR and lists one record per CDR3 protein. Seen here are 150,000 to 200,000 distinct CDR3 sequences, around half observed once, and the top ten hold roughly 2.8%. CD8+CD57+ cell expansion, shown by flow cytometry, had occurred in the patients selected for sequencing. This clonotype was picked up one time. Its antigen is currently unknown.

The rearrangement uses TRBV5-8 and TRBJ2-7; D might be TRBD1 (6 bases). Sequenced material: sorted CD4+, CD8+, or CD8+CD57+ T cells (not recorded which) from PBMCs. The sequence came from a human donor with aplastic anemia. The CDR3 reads CASSYTGLDEQYF. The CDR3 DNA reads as TGTGCCAGCAGCTATACAGGGTTAGACGAGCAGTACTTC.